The clone carrying this T cell receptor (beta chain) was seen at least ten times. There were TCR beta CDR3 regions amplified from RNA transcripts. HTBI primers drove first-round RT-PCR of the TCR CDR3. MiXCR, run by TCRdb on the multiplex PCR reads, gives a single entry per CDR3 protein. The data hold hundreds of thousands of distinct CDR3 sequences, with 15% to 20% observed a single time. The data stem from a study of T cells in Graves' hyperthyroidism and ophthalmopathy. V lost 3 bases and J lost 3, with 14 bases in between. There are 15 residues in the CDR3. Clinical Activity Scores of at least 3, NOSPECS grades of at least 4 and durations under 3 months characterized ophthalmopathy patients. Criteria for exclusion of patients were uncontrolled infection, other autoimmune disease, pregnancy or lactation. The PBMCs were taken from less than 11 ml of fresh peripheral blood.

The chain couples TRBV12-3 or TRBV12-4 to TRBJ1-1; D is unresolved. Material: blood. The TCR was taken from a woman aged 60-75 years with Graves' ophthalmopathy. The CDR3 loop is CASSFPGVGHTEAFF. The CDR3 DNA reads as TGTGCCAGCAGTTTCCCTGGGGTTGGGCACACTGAAGCTTTCTTT.